The 16 T cell receptor beta chains below come from one sample, sequenced in a study of blood T cell repertoires in COVID-19. Some clones are missing from TCRdb's copy, which holds only in-frame ones; the method was immunoSEQ multiplex PCR. Here the sample spans fewer than 350,000 clones, about nine tenths being singletons. Sequenced sample: peripheral blood. The receptors derive from a woman aged 25 to 39 with COVID-19, enrolled during active disease.

J is TRBJ1-1 and V is TRBV11-2; 8 bases match TRBD1. V lost 6 bases to trimming and J lost 10 bases; unmatched junction nucleotides: 7. The CDR3 is 12 residues long. Germline V lookup: CDR1 SGHAT, CDR2 FQNNGV. This chain's CDR3 is CASSVQGAGAFF. Here the CDR3 DNA reads TGTGCCAGCAGTGTTCAGGGGGCGGGAGCTTTCTTT. Looking up the rest from reference TRBV11-2 and TRBJ1-1 gives the full variable domain: EAGVAQSPRYKIIEKRQSVAFWCNPISGHATLYWYQQILGQGPKLLIQFQNNGVVDDSQLPKDRFSAERLKGVDSTLKIQPAKLEDSAVYLCASSVQGAGAFFGQGTRLTVV.

This clone was observed a handful of times. The sample contains more than one DNA sequence encoding this CDR3. The J gene is TRBJ2-1, the V gene TRBV28; 9 bases match TRBD2. This CDR3 contains 15 residues. Germline lookup yields CDR1 MDHEN and CDR2 SYDVKM. The V segment lost 7 bases and the J segment 5 bases; nucleotides outside the gene matches: 9. For the CDR3, the DNA is TGTGCCAGCACTCTAGGGCCTAGCGGGAACAATGAGCAGTTCTTC. Its protein is CASTLGPSGNNEQFF.

This chain connects TRBV9 to TRBJ2-3, with unresolved D. Germline loops: CDR1 SGDLS, CDR2 YYNGEE. Trimming took off 4 bases at V and 0 bases at J, with 15 bases between the two ends. The CDR3 totals 16 residues. CDR3 region: CASSYIGAASTDTQYF. The DNA of the CDR3 is TGTGCCAGCAGCTACATAGGAGCTGCTAGCACAGATACGCAGTATTTT. Complete variable domain (other parts from reference TRBV9 and TRBJ2-3): DSGVTQTPKHLITATGQRVTLRCSPRSGDLSVYWYQQSLDQGLQFLIQYYNGEERAKGNILERFSAQQFPDLHSELNLSSLELGDSALYFCASSYIGAASTDTQYFGPGTRLTVL.

The chain couples TRBV7-9 to TRBJ2-1; 9 bases match TRBD2. Per germline, CDR1 SEHNR and CDR2 FQNEAQ (reference sequence). The CDR3 is made up of 17 amino acids. V was clipped by 0 bases and J by 2 bases; unmatched bases: 5. CDR3 loop: CASSLASAGGPYNEQFF. CDR3 DNA sequence: TGTGCCAGCAGCTTAGCGTCGGCGGGAGGGCCCTACAATGAGCAGTTCTTC.

The rearrangement uses TRBV10-3 and TRBJ2-7; 8 nucleotides line up with TRBD1. With 5 bases clipped from V and 5 bases from J, the junction kept 2 bases outside the gene matches. This CDR3 has 12 amino acids. Germline V gene lookup returns CDR1 ENHRY and CDR2 SYGVKD. CDR3 nucleotide sequence: TGTGCCATCAGTTCGGACAGGGACGAGCAGTACTTC. Its protein product is CAISSDRDEQYF.

In its sample, this clone was seen a few times. This chain connects TRBV6-5 to TRBJ1-1; 10 bases map to TRBD1. The CDR3 is 15 amino acids. From germline, CDR1 is MNHEY and CDR2 SVGAGI. Losses at the gene ends were 7 bases for V and 5 bases for J; bases not matched to a gene: 10. For the CDR3, the DNA is TGTGCCAGCAATTTGGCCCGGGACAGGGGTACTGAAGCTTTCTTT. Its protein product is CASNLARDRGTEAFF.

The V gene is TRBV9, the J gene TRBJ2-1, with 9 bases lining up with TRBD2. V shed 0 bases, J shed 7 bases, and the junction held 5 bases outside the gene matches. Germline V gene lookup returns CDR1 SGDLS and CDR2 YYNGEE. This CDR3 spans 15 amino acids. CDR3 amino acids: CASSVGDSGRNEQFF. DNA for the CDR3: TGTGCCAGCAGCGTAGGGGATAGCGGGAGAAATGAGCAGTTCTTC.

The V and J genes are TRBV7-9 and TRBJ1-4, with 8 bases that match TRBD1. The CDR3 spans 14 residues. From germline, CDR1 is SEHNR and CDR2 FQNEAQ (reference sequence). V shed 5 bases and J 4 bases; nucleotides not matched to a gene: 3. CDR3 in DNA: TGTGCCAGCAGCCAGACAGGGGTTAATGAAAAACTGTTTTTT. This translates into CASSQTGVNEKLFF.

The chain combines TRBV5-4 with TRBJ2-3; no definite D call. Deletions cut 2 bases from V and 5 bases from J, with 3 bases between. Germline V gene data show CDR1 as SGHNT and CDR2 as YYREEE (reference sequence). The CDR3 consists of 11 residues. The CDR3 protein is CASSFGDTQYF. CDR3 nucleotide sequence: TGTGCCAGCAGCTTCGGAGATACGCAGTATTTT.

The chain joins TRBV7-8 to TRBJ2-3; 10 bases agree with TRBD2. The CDR3 contains 15 residues. J gave up 8 bases and V 1 base, and 6 bases lay outside the gene matches. Germline V gives CDR1 SGHVS, CDR2 FQNEAQ. CDR3 coding DNA: TGTGCCAGCAGCTTAGGGTGGGCTAGCGGGAGTACGCAGTATTTT. Protein: CASSLGWASGSTQYF.

The genes are TRBV4-1 and TRBJ2-1; TRBD2 matches at 13 bases. This CDR3 is built from 17 residues. Trimming cost V 0 bases and J 11 bases; bases outside gene matches: 10. Germline V CDR1 and CDR2: MGHRA, YSYEKL. CDR3 bases: TGCGCCAGCAGCCAAGATGGGACTAGCGGGACCCTCGAGAAGCAGTTCTTC. Protein product: CASSQDGTSGTLEKQFF.

V is TRBV12-3 or TRBV12-4 and J is TRBJ2-7, with D unresolved. Trimming took 6 bases from V and 4 from J, leaving 13 bases between them. The CDR3 consists of 13 residues. Here the CDR3 DNA reads TGTGCCAGCAGCAGAACACCTTCTTACGAGCAGTACTTC. Its protein product is CASSRTPSYEQYF.

The rearrangement links TRBV4-1 to TRBJ2-1; D possibly corresponds to TRBD2 (5 bases). Germline V gene lookup returns CDR1 MGHRA and CDR2 YSYEKL. This CDR3 comprises 14 residues. Trimming removed 5 bases at V and 0 bases at J, with 8 bases between. The CDR3 reads CASSYRDSYNEQFF. The CDR3 coding sequence is TGCGCCAGCAGCTACCGGGACTCCTACAATGAGCAGTTCTTC.

The chain combines TRBV7-9 with TRBJ2-3; 13 bases line up with TRBD2. The CDR3 has 17 amino acids. Germline CDR1 reads SEHNR; CDR2 reads FQNEAQ (reference sequence). With V trimmed by 5 bases and J by 0 bases, 5 bases remained unmatched. The CDR3: CASSARTSGSSTDTQYF. The CDR3 nucleotides are TGTGCCAGCAGCGCCCGGACTAGCGGGAGTAGCACAGATACGCAGTATTTT.

The rearrangement links TRBV2 to TRBJ2-1, with 7 positions matching TRBD2. Per the germline V gene, CDR1 is SNHLY and CDR2 is FYNNEI. This CDR3 contains 15 residues. Unmatched junction bases numbered 5, after V lost 2 bases and J lost 4 bases. The CDR3 nucleotides are TGTGCCAGCAGTGAAAGCGGGATGTTATACAATGAGCAGTTCTTC. Its translation: CASSESGMLYNEQFF.

V usage is TRBV12-3 or TRBV12-4 and J usage is TRBJ1-3; D unresolved. With 6 bases removed from V and 8 bases from J, the gap between germline ends came to 11 bases. This CDR3 has 12 amino acids. CDR3 region: CASSWASDTIYF. CDR3 bases: TGTGCCAGCAGCTGGGCTTCAGACACCATATATTTT.